This T cell receptor (beta chain) was recorded in a study of tumor-infiltrating lymphocytes in primary liver carcinoma. The investigators made TCR beta cDNA from about 510 ng total RNA, using a constant-region primer. Slightly modified ARM-PCR with three nested multiplex PCR rounds yielded TCR beta libraries. It was with TRBV1-TRBV30 forward primers and a C-beta reverse primer that the first two PCR rounds were run, at roughly 10 cycles each. TCRdb redid the calling of the multiplex PCR reads with MiXCR, one entry per CDR3 protein. The sample carries 95,000 to 150,000 distinct CDR3 sequences, 60% to 80% recorded once. Germline values: CDR1 MNHEY, CDR2 SVGEGT. This CDR3 has 14 amino acids. Trimming took off 9 bases at V and 5 bases at J, with 19 bases between the two ends. Only one count was recorded for this clonotype. Co-extraction yielded RNA and DNA from roughly 20-30 mg of unsorted bulk tissue.

The sequenced material came from liver tumor tissue from sampling region 3. Noted subset: tumor region T3, left-lateral pole. The chain couples TRBV6-2 or TRBV6-3 to TRBJ1-2; a weak D match, TRBD1 (5 bases). This clonotype was sampled from a woman in her sixties with primary liver carcinoma and hepatitis B virus infection. The CDR3, as DNA: TGTGCCAGTCGACGGGGGGAATTTAAGTATGGCTACACCTTC. It encodes CASRRGEFKYGYTF.